This T cell receptor (beta chain) was sequenced during a study of technical replicates of blood from a handful of donors. Method: immunoSEQ multiplex PCR; TCRdb's copy keeps in-frame clones and lacks some. The sample records under 80,000 clones, about nine tenths being singletons. Germline CDR1 reads SNHLY; CDR2 reads FYNNEI. The ends lost 6 bases at V and 1 base at J; junction bases unmatched: 7. The length of the CDR3 is 16 residues. This chain uses TRBV2 with TRBJ2-5, with 11 positions matching TRBD2. The sequenced sample consisted of PBMCs. The sequence came from a human donor in good health. Some clones in this sample may be carry-over from other donors' samples. CDR3 in DNA: TGTGCCAGCAGGAGATTTAGCGGGGGGGCCCAAGAGACCCAGTACTTC. This translates into CASRRFSGGAQETQYF.